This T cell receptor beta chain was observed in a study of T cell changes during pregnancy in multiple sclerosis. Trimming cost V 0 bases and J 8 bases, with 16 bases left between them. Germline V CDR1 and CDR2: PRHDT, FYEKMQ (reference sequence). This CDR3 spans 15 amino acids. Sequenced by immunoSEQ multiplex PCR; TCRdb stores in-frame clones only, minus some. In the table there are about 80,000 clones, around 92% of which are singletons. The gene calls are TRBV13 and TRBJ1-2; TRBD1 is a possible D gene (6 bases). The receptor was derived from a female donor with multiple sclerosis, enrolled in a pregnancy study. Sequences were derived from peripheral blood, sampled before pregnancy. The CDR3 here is CASSLGTGGALGYTF. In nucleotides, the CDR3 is TGTGCCAGCAGCTTAGGCACTGGGGGCGCTTTGGGCTACACCTTC. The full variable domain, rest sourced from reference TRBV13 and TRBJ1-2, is AAGVIQSPRHLIKEKRETATLKCYPIPRHDTVYWYQQGPGQDPQFLISFYEKMQSDKGSIPDRFSAQQFSDYHSELNMSSLELGDSALYFCASSLGTGGALGYTFGSGTRLTVV.